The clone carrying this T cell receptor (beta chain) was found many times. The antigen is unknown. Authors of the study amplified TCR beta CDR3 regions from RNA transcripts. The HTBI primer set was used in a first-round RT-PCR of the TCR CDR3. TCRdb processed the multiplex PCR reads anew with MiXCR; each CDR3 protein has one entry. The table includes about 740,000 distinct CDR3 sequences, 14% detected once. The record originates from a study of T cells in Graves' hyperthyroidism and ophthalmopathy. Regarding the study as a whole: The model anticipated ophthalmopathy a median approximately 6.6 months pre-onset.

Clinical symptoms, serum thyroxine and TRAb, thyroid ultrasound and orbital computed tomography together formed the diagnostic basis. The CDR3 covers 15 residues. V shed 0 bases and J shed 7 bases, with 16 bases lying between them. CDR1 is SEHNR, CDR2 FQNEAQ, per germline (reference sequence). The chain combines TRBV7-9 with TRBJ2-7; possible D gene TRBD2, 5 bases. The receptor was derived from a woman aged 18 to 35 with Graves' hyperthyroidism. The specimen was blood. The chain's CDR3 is CASSLALSGFREQYF. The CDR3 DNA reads TGTGCCAGCAGCTTAGCGCTTTCGGGGTTCAGGGAGCAGTACTTC. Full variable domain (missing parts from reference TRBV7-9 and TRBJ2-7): DTGVSQNPRHKITKRGQNVTFRCDPISEHNRLYWYRQTLGQGPEFLTYFQNEAQLEKSRLLSDRFSAERPKGSFSTLEIQRTEQGDSAMYLCASSLALSGFREQYFGPGTRLTVT.